This is a list of T cell receptor beta chains from one sample in a study of cytomegalovirus exposure and HLA in healthy donors. The repertoire was sequenced with immunoSEQ multiplex PCR; TCRdb's copy has only in-frame clones and lacks some. The data hold 100,000 to 150,000 clones, with roughly 80% observed a single time. The sample consisted of PBMCs. These receptor sequences come from a middle-aged man in good health and CMV-seronegative. Both conserved end residues are part of each CDR3. Clone size is given for some rows only: seen once, a few or many times, or a class if the clone is expanded.

j_call: TRBJ1-5
v_call: TRBV2
clone_size: NA
cdr3_aa: CASSLELRGQPQHF

j_call: TRBJ1-2
v_call: TRBV7-8
clone_size: NA
cdr3_aa: CASSLAQSGSGGAVRSF

j_call: TRBJ1-5
v_call: TRBV19
clone_size: NA
cdr3_aa: CASSIRGYNDQPQHF

j_call: TRBJ2-1
v_call: TRBV6-6
clone_size: NA
cdr3_aa: CASSYSTAGAPNEQFF

j_call: TRBJ2-7
v_call: TRBV5-7
clone_size: NA
cdr3_aa: CASHITGTELYEQYF

j_call: TRBJ2-7
v_call: TRBV28
clone_size: NA
cdr3_aa: CASSPVGTGSSYEQYF

j_call: TRBJ1-5
v_call: TRBV6-1
clone_size: NA
cdr3_aa: CASSDTGYSNQPQHF

j_call: TRBJ2-1
v_call: TRBV7-9
clone_size: NA
cdr3_aa: CASTSRSGISYNEQFF

j_call: TRBJ2-3
v_call: TRBV29-1
clone_size: NA
cdr3_aa: CSVGQTDTQYF

j_call: TRBJ1-6
v_call: TRBV6-5
clone_size: NA
cdr3_aa: CASSYSILQGDSPLHF

j_call: TRBJ1-6
v_call: TRBV5-1
clone_size: few
cdr3_aa: CASSWTGTANSPLHF

j_call: TRBJ1-5
v_call: TRBV16
clone_size: NA
cdr3_aa: CASSQSGVEPQHF

j_call: TRBJ1-1
v_call: TRBV6-1
clone_size: NA
cdr3_aa: CASLLDRMNTEAFF

j_call: TRBJ2-1
v_call: TRBV15
clone_size: NA
cdr3_aa: CATSRGWVREDDEQFF

j_call: TRBJ1-5
v_call: TRBV19
clone_size: NA
cdr3_aa: CASSIFGGQGPIFSNQPQHF

j_call: TRBJ1-2
v_call: TRBV19
clone_size: few
cdr3_aa: CASTPTGVDGYTF

j_call: TRBJ1-6
v_call: TRBV7-9
clone_size: NA
cdr3_aa: CASSLPGQINSPLHF